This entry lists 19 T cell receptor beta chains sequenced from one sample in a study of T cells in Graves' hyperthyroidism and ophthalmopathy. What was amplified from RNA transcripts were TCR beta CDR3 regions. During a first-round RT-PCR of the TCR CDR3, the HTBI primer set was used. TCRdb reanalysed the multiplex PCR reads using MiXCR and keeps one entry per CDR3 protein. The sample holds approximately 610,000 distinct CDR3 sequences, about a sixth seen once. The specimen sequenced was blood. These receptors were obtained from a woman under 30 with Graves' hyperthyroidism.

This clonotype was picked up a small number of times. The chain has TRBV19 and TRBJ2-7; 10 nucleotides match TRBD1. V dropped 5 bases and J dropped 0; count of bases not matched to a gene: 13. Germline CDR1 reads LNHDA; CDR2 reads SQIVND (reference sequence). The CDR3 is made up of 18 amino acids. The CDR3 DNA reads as TGTGCCAGTAGTGTCGCCGGGACAGGGGAAGGAAGCTCCTACGAGCAGTACTTC. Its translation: CASSVAGTGEGSSYEQYF.

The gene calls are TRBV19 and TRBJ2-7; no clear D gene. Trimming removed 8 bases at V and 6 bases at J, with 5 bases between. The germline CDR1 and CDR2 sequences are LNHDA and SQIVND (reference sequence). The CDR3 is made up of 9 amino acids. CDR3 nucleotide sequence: TGTGCCAGTTCGGGCGAGCAGTACTTC. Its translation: CASSGEQYF.

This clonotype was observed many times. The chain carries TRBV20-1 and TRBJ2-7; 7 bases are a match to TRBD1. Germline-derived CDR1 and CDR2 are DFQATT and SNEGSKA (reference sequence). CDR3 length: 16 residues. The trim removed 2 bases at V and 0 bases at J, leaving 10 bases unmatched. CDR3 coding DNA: TGCAGTGCTAGACCGTCTGACAGGGTACCCTCCTACGAGCAGTACTTC. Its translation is CSARPSDRVPSYEQYF.

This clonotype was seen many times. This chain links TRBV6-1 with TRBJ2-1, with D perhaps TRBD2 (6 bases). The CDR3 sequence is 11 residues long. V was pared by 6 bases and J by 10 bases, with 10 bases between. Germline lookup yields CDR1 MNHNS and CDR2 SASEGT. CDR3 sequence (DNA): TGTGCCAGCAGGCGGGGTGGCGAGCAGTTCTTC. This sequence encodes CASRRGGEQFF.

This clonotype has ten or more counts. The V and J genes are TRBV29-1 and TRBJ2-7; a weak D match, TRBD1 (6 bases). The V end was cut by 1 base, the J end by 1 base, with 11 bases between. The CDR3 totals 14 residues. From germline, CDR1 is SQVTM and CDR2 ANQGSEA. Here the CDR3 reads CSVEGSGASYEQYF. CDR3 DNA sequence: TGCAGCGTTGAAGGCTCAGGGGCGTCCTACGAGCAGTACTTC.

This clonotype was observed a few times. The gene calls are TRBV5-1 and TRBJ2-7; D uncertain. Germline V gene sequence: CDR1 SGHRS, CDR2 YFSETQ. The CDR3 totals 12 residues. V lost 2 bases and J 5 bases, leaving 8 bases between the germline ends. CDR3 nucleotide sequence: TGCGCCAGCAGCTTCGACTCTCACGAGCAGTACTTC. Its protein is CASSFDSHEQYF.

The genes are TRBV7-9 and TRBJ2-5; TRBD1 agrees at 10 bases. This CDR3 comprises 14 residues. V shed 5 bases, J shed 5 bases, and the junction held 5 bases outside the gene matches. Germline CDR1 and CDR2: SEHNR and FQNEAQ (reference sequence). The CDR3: CASSPTGGRETQYF. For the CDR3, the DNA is TGTGCCAGCAGCCCGACAGGGGGCAGGGAGACCCAGTACTTC.

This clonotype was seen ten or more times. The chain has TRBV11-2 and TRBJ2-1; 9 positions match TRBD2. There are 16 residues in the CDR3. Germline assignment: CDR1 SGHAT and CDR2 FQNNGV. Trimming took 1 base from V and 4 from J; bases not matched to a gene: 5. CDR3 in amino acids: CASSLGPSGVYNEQFF. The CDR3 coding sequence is TGTGCCAGCAGCTTAGGGCCTAGCGGGGTGTACAATGAGCAGTTCTTC.

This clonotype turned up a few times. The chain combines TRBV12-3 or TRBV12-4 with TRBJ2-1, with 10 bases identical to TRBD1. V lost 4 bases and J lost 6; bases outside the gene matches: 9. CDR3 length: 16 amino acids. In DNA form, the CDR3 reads TGTGCCAGCAGTTACTACCGGGACAGGGGTGGCAATGAGCAGTTCTTC. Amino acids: CASSYYRDRGGNEQFF.

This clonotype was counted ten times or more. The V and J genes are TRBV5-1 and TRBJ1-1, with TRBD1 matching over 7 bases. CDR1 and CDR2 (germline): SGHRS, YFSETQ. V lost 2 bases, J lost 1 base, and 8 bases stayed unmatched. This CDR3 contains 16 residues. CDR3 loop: CASSFEPTGRNTEAFF. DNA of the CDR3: TGCGCCAGCAGCTTTGAGCCGACAGGGCGGAACACTGAAGCTTTCTTT.

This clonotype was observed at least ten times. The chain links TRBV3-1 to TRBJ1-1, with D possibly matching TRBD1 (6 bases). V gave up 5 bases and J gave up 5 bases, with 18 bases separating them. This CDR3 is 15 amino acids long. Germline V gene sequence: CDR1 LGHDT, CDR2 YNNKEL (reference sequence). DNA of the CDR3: TGTGCCAGCAGCTCCGTCTTAGGGGGAAGGACTGAAGCTTTCTTT. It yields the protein CASSSVLGGRTEAFF.

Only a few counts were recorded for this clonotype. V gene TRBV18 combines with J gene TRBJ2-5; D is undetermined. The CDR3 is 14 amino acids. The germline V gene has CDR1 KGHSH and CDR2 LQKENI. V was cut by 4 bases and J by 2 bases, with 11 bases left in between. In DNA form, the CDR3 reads TGTGCCAGCTCACTGAGACAAGATCAAGAGACCCAGTACTTC. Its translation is CASSLRQDQETQYF.

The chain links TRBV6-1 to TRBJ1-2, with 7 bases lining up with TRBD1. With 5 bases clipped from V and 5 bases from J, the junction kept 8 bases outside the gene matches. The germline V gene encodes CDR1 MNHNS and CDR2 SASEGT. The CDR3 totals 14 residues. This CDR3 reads CASSPTGQMYGYTF. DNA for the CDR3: TGTGCCAGCAGTCCTACGGGACAGATGTATGGCTACACCTTC.

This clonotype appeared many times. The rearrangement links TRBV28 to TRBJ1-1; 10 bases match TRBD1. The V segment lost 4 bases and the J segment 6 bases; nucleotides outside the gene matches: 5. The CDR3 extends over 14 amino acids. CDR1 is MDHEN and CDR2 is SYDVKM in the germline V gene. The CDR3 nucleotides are TGTGCCAGCAGTTCCGGGACAGGGGTCTCTGAAGCTTTCTTT. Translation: CASSSGTGVSEAFF.

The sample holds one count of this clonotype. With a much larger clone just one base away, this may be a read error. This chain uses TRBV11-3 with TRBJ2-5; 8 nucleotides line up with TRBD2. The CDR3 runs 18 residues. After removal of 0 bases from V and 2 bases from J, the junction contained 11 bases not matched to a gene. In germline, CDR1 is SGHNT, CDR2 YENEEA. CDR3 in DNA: TGTGCCAGCAGCTTAGATAGGTGGTTAGCGGGGCATCAAGAGACCCAGTACTTC. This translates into CASSLDRWLAGHQETQYF.

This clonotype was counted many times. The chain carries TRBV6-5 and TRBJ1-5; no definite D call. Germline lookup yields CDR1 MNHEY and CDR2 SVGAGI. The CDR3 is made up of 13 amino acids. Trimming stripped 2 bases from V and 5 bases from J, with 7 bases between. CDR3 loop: CASSYGRYQPQHF. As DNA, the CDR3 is TGTGCCAGCAGTTACGGGAGGTATCAGCCCCAGCATTTT.

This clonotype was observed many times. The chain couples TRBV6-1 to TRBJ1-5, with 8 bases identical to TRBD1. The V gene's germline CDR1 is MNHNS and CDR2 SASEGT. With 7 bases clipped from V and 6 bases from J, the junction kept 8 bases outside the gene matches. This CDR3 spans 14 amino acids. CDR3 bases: TGTGCCAGCAAGTCCGGACAGGGTTTTCAGCCCCAGCATTTT. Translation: CASKSGQGFQPQHF.

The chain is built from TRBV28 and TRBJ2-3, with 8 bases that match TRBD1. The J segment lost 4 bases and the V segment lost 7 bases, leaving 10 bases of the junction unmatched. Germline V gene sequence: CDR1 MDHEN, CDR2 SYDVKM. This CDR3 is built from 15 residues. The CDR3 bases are TGTGCCAGCATAACCTTCAGGGGGCAGTCAGATACGCAGTATTTT. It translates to CASITFRGQSDTQYF.

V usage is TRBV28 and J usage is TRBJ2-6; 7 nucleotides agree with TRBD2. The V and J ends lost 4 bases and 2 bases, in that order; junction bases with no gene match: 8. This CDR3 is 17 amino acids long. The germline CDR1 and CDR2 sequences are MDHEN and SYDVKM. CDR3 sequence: CASSSTGGETGANVLTF. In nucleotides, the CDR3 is TGTGCCAGCAGTTCAACTGGGGGGGAAACTGGGGCCAACGTCCTGACTTTC.